The entry that follows covers one T cell receptor (beta chain) sequence. This sample is drawn from a study of read filtering for tumor transcriptome and immune sequencing. For the study at large: 8 patients were R-ISS I, 16 were R-ISS II, over 5 were R-ISS III. After DNase treatment, RNA was made into whole-transcriptome libraries.

Molecular barcoded adaptors covering alpha/delta and beta/gamma chains were used on 400 ng RNA. Using its own MiXCR run on the reads, TCRdb lists one record per CDR3 protein. The sample has 75,000 to 95,000 distinct CDR3 sequences; 20% to 25% are singletons. Germline CDR1 reads LNHDA; CDR2 reads SQIVND (reference sequence). The CDR3 is made up of 11 amino acids. This chain uses TRBV19 with TRBJ2-7; D is unresolved. The source is a donor aged 40 or older with multiple myeloma. The sequencing sample was made of a population of CD138-negative cells sorted from bone marrow. The CDR3 here is CAGPSSYEQYF. For the CDR3, the DNA is TGTGCTGGGCCCAGCTCCTACGAGCAGTACTTC.